The TCR beta chain under discussion was sequenced for a study of beta chain features in type 1 diabetes. This clone has only one observation. Its antigen is not known. Whole-study findings and limits: There was a moderate but significant shortening of TCRB CDR3s in all four CD4+ subsets of Type 1 diabetes patients.

V gave up 7 bases and J gave up 4 bases, with 17 bases separating them. The CDR3 spans 14 residues. Germline V gene data show CDR1 as MDHEN and CDR2 as SYDVKM. As every portion of the isolated RNA was reverse transcribed, the sequencing read expressed TCRB transcripts. Some clones are missing from TCRdb's copy, which holds only in-frame ones; the method was immunoSEQ multiplex PCR. The data contain approximately 150,000 clones, 13% of them singletons. The V and J genes are TRBV28 and TRBJ2-7; TRBD1 might be the D (6 bases). The source material was central memory CD4+ T cells from blood. The sequence was collected from a man in his late teens or twenties with type 1 diabetes. The CDR3 DNA is TGTGCCAGCAACGTGCAGGGGTCGATTTACGAGCAGTACTTC. Translated: CASNVQGSIYEQYF.